This TCR beta chain stems from a study of blood T cell repertoires in COVID-19. Study-wide background: The United States, Italy and Spain provided the acute and convalescent COVID-19 samples. Sources were T cells, B-cell-depleted T cells, or PBMCs; the material itself was cDNA or gDNA.

Source study methods: Nucleated cell counts were estimated from reference gene primer amplification. TCRdb's table, derived via immunoSEQ multiplex PCR, lists solely in-frame clones and lacks some. V, J and clone size are taken as reported in that table, and D and trimming were inferred from the DNA itself. The table shows tens of thousands of clones, with 88% occurring only once. Trimming shortened V by 4 bases and J by 4 bases, and 19 bases separated the two germline ends. Germline V gives CDR1 MDHEN, CDR2 SYDVKM. CDR3 length equals 16 residues. This clone appeared a few times. The sequenced sample consisted of peripheral blood. The genes are TRBV28 and TRBJ1-2; D remains unclear. This receptor was identified in a woman aged 50 to 60 with active or convalescent COVID-19. CDR3 sequence reads: CASSSVIVQSSYGYTF. DNA for the CDR3: TGTGCCAGCAGTTCCGTTATCGTACAGAGCAGCTATGGCTACACCTTC.